The clone carrying this T cell receptor beta chain was picked up one time. What it binds is unknown. A CD45RA-negative memory subset and a CD45RA+ naive subset were separated from the CD4+ cells. Here immunoSEQ multiplex PCR was the method, and the copy in TCRdb shows in-frame clones only, minus some. Of approximately 500,000 clones detected, roughly 95% appear once; the ten largest clones hold about 0.054%. This CDR3 contains 15 residues. This sample was taken from a study of shared clonotypes between healthy human individuals. Whole-study context: Those who served as donors were a couple of women and a few men between the ages of 18 and 49. The study, taken as a whole, reports: When compared with the clonotypes that were shared by all four sorted-subset donors, the non-shared clonotypes turned out to have lower generation probabilities.

This receptor was taken from a woman in her 30s in good health. Sequencing input: naive CD4+ T cells sorted from blood. Subset of the sample: CD45RA+ positively selected. This chain links TRBV21-1 with TRBJ2-7; the table names TRBD1, a call not compared with the DNA. TRBV21-1 is termed a pseudogene. The CDR3 DNA reads as TGTGCCAGCAGCAAAGCGCAACAGAAGGGGCACGAGCAGTACTTC. It translates to CASSKAQQKGHEQYF.